This T cell receptor (beta chain) derives from a study of early T cells in non-severe SARS-CoV-2 infection. Comment on this clonotype: Its target is not known.

Study observations and caveats: Anti-spike CD8 specificities were favored by VDJdb matching, whose results missed private and CD4 specificities.

Researchers tagged individual cDNA molecules with unique molecular identifiers. TCRdb passed the 5' RACE reads through MiXCR, listing each CDR3 protein once. The sample consists of about 88,000 distinct CDR3 sequences, 15% of them appearing once. The length of the CDR3 is 16 residues. Germline loops: CDR1 SGHVS, CDR2 FQNEAQ. V was clipped by 5 bases and J by 1 base, with 16 bases between them. The source of this sequence is an adult who was a healthcare worker with PCR-confirmed SARS-CoV-2 infection or an uninfected control (not recorded which). Specimen: whole blood. V usage is TRBV7-8 and J usage is TRBJ2-3; a possible D gene is TRBD2 (5 bases). The DNA for the CDR3 is TGTGCCAGCAGCGCCCTTGTATCCGGGGGCACAGATACGCAGTATTTT. This gives the protein CASSALVSGGTDTQYF.